This T cell receptor beta chain is from a study of blood T cells in healthy people across ages. Study observations and caveats: Older individuals had lower TCR beta diversity per million T cells (the decline was roughly linear).

There are many counts of this clonotype. No antigen is known for it. Per germline, CDR1 SEHNR and CDR2 FQNEAQ (reference sequence). This CDR3 has 14 residues. V was clipped by 5 bases and J by 2 bases, with 12 bases between them. Sample-barcoded 5' priming and a J-beta primer mix drove a second PCR of roughly 6 to 12 cycles. TCRdb reanalysed the 5' RACE reads using MiXCR and keeps one entry per CDR3 protein. The table includes some 1.6 million distinct CDR3 sequences, about 35% detected once. V and J are TRBV7-9 and TRBJ2-5; a possible D gene is TRBD1 (7 bases). Material for sequencing was blood. The sequence was obtained from a young woman in good health. The CDR3 spells CASSAGQPQETQYF. The CDR3 DNA sequence: TGTGCCAGCAGCGCGGGACAGCCACAAGAGACCCAGTACTTC.